These 21 T cell receptor beta chains were sequenced from one sample in a study of cytomegalovirus exposure and HLA in healthy donors. Generated by immunoSEQ multiplex PCR, the TCRdb table keeps only in-frame clones and is missing some. Counted here are over 150,000 clones, around nine tenths occurring once; the ten biggest clones make up about 2.2%. Specimen: PBMCs. Receptors were obtained from a woman aged 18-29 years in good health and CMV-seronegative.

The chain is built from TRBV27 and TRBJ2-7, with a possible D match to TRBD1 (5 bases). Looked up from germline, CDR1 is MNHEY and CDR2 is SMNVEV (reference sequence). The length of the CDR3 is 14 residues. The V end was cut by 5 bases, the J end by 4 bases, with 15 bases between. CDR3 DNA: TGTGCCAGCAGTCCGCGGCAGGGAAGGTACGAGCAGTACTTC. Translation gives CASSPRQGRYEQYF.

The rearrangement links TRBV5-1 to TRBJ2-5, with 7 bases fitting TRBD2. CDR3 length: 14 residues. With 6 bases clipped from V and 2 bases from J, the junction kept 7 bases outside the gene matches. Germline V gives CDR1 SGHRS, CDR2 YFSETQ. Here the CDR3 DNA reads TGCGCCAGCACCAAAAACGGGGGGCAAGAGACCCAGTACTTC. This codes for CASTKNGGQETQYF.

The chain uses TRBV2 and TRBJ1-6; D perhaps matches TRBD1 (5 bases). The V end was cut by 3 bases, the J end by 8 bases, with 14 bases between. The CDR3 is made up of 15 amino acids. Germline loops: CDR1 SNHLY, CDR2 FYNNEI. The CDR3 sequence is CASSEAGVEHSPLHF. The CDR3, as DNA: TGTGCCAGCAGTGAGGCGGGGGTAGAGCATTCACCCCTCCACTTT. The whole variable domain, remainder taken from reference TRBV2 and TRBJ1-6, is EPEVTQTPSHQVTQMGQEVILRCVPISNHLYFYWYRQILGQKVEFLVSFYNNEISEKSEIFDDQFSVERPDGSNFTLKIRSTKLEDSAMYFCASSEAGVEHSPLHFGNGTRLTVT.

The V gene is TRBV14, the J gene TRBJ2-7, with 9 positions matching TRBD1. The CDR3 sequence is 17 residues long. With V trimmed by 2 bases and J by 5 bases, 13 bases remained unmatched. The germline V gene has CDR1 SGHDN and CDR2 FVKESK. The CDR3 protein is CASSQTDRGSRLNEQYF. CDR3 nucleotides: TGTGCCAGCAGCCAAACTGACAGGGGGTCACGCCTAAACGAGCAGTACTTC.

The chain recombines TRBV9 with TRBJ2-1, with 10 bases lining up with TRBD2. The CDR3 runs to 15 residues. V shed 0 bases, J shed 5 bases, and the junction held 2 bases outside the gene matches. CDR1 and CDR2 from the germline V gene are SGDLS and YYNGEE. CDR3 in amino acids: CASSVVAGGHNEQFF. The CDR3 nucleotides are TGTGCCAGCAGCGTAGTAGCGGGGGGACACAATGAGCAGTTCTTC.

The chain recombines TRBV7-9 with TRBJ1-1; D is unresolved. Germline V gives CDR1 SEHNR, CDR2 FQNEAQ (reference sequence). Trimming removed 2 bases from V and 1 base from J, with 5 bases in between. There are 13 residues in the CDR3. CDR3 nucleotide sequence: TGTGCCAGCAGCTTACTCTCGAACACTGAAGCTTTCTTT. Translating it yields CASSLLSNTEAFF.

This chain joins TRBV27 and TRBJ2-3, with a tentative D call TRBD2 (6 bases). V lost 1 base to trimming and J lost 5 bases, with 22 bases between them. This CDR3 region has 18 residues. CDR1 MNHEY and CDR2 SMNVEV come from the germline V gene (reference sequence). The CDR3 spells CASSLLTSGGVGGDTQYF. The CDR3 nucleotides are TGTGCCAGCAGTTTATTGACTTCCGGGGGAGTCGGGGGAGATACGCAGTATTTT.

CDR3 residues: CASSESGGAGPPNEKLFF. The CDR3 DNA sequence: TGTGCCAGCAGTGAATCGGGGGGCGCAGGTCCACCGAATGAAAAACTGTTTTTT. The chain carries TRBV25-1 and TRBJ1-4, with D possibly TRBD1 on 6 matching bases. The CDR3 has 18 amino acids. Germline V gives CDR1 MGHDK, CDR2 SYGVNS. V shed 1 base and J shed 5 bases, with 20 bases lying between them. Full variable domain (missing parts from reference TRBV25-1 and TRBJ1-4): EADIYQTPRYLVIGTGKKITLECSQTMGHDKMYWYQQDPGMELHLIHYSYGVNSTEKGDLSSESTVSRIRTEHFPLTLESARPSHTSQYLCASSESGGAGPPNEKLFFGSGTQLSVL.

This clone was picked up one time. This rearrangement joins TRBV4-3 to TRBJ1-1, with D possibly matching TRBD1 (6 bases). V lost 0 bases and J lost 4, with 12 bases in between. The CDR3 contains 15 residues. Germline V gene data show CDR1 as LGHNA and CDR2 as YSLEER. The CDR3 DNA is TGCGCCAGCAGCCAAGATTTTCAGGGGCCCACTGAAGCTTTCTTT. This gives the protein CASSQDFQGPTEAFF.

J is TRBJ2-7 and V is TRBV11-1, with D possibly matching TRBD2 (5 bases). V gave up 2 bases and J gave up 0 bases, with 20 bases separating them. There are 18 residues in the CDR3. CDR1 is SGHAT, CDR2 FQDESV, per germline (reference sequence). The CDR3 nucleotides read TGTGCCAGCAGCTTACTGTCGGGTCTAGCTCCGGTCTCCTACGAGCAGTACTTC. Protein sequence: CASSLLSGLAPVSYEQYF.

This clone was seen once. The chain has TRBV19 and TRBJ1-2, with D perhaps TRBD1 (5 bases). Trimming removed 7 bases from V and 2 bases from J, with 8 bases in between. The CDR3 runs 12 residues. Germline V CDR1 and CDR2: LNHDA, SQIVND (reference sequence). CDR3 amino acids: CASNGGNYGYTF. The DNA of the CDR3 is TGTGCCAGTAATGGGGGGAACTATGGCTACACCTTC.

The gene calls are TRBV14 and TRBJ2-7, with D possibly matching TRBD2 (6 bases). Per germline, CDR1 SGHDN and CDR2 FVKESK. Trimming took 6 bases from V and 0 from J, leaving 15 bases between them. This CDR3 has 15 residues. The CDR3 region has the DNA TGTGCCAGCAGTCCCTGGGACTCCTACTCCTACGAGCAGTACTTC. Its protein product is CASSPWDSYSYEQYF.

The rearrangement links TRBV7-9 to TRBJ2-7; D is uncertain. The V gene's germline CDR1 is SEHNR and CDR2 FQNEAQ (reference sequence). The V gene lost 2 bases and the J gene lost 6 bases, with 8 bases spanning the gap. The CDR3 totals 12 residues. This CDR3 reads CASSLPGAEQYF. The CDR3 coding sequence is TGTGCCAGCAGCTTACCAGGTGCCGAGCAGTACTTC.

The V and J genes are TRBV28 and TRBJ1-3; D uncertain. Germline values: CDR1 MDHEN, CDR2 SYDVKM. This CDR3 is built from 12 residues. With 6 bases removed from V and 4 bases from J, the gap between germline ends came to 7 bases. CDR3 bases: TGTGCCAGCAGGGCTGCAGGAAACACCATATATTTT. Protein product: CASRAAGNTIYF.

CDR3 DNA: TGTGCCAGCAGCGGGAGACTAGCGGGGGGGCCGGAGCAGTTCTTC. Translated: CASSGRLAGGPEQFF. J is TRBJ2-1 and V is TRBV9; TRBD2 aligns across 14 bases. V lost 3 bases to trimming and J lost 10 bases; unmatched junction nucleotides: 6. The CDR3 totals 15 residues. CDR1 is SGDLS, CDR2 YYNGEE, per germline.

The chain has TRBV18 and TRBJ2-7; no firm D call. Trimming left V 0 bases short and J 0 bases short, with 12 bases between. The CDR3 covers 16 residues. Germline assignment: CDR1 KGHSH and CDR2 LQKENI. The CDR3 spells CASSPPRQASSYEQYF. The CDR3 nucleotides are TGTGCCAGCTCACCACCTCGGCAGGCCAGCTCCTACGAGCAGTACTTC.

The genes are TRBV6-1 and TRBJ1-1; D is unresolved. V was cut by 1 base and J by 0 bases, with 3 bases left in between. The germline V gene has CDR1 MNHNS and CDR2 SASEGT. This CDR3 spans 13 amino acids. CDR3 coding DNA: TGTGCCAGCAGTGAAGTAATGAACACTGAAGCTTTCTTT. Translated, it gives CASSEVMNTEAFF.

The V call is TRBV10-3, the J call TRBJ2-1; a weak D match, TRBD1 (6 bases). The germline V gene encodes CDR1 ENHRY and CDR2 SYGVKD. V lost 4 bases, J lost 7 bases, and 11 bases lay in between. The CDR3 runs 13 residues. CDR3: CAISGQVVNEQFF. Here the CDR3 DNA reads TGTGCCATCAGTGGACAGGTCGTAAATGAGCAGTTCTTC.

The J gene is TRBJ2-2, the V gene TRBV7-9; no clear D gene. The ends were cut back, 1 base at V and 8 bases at J, with 11 bases in the middle. CDR3 length: 14 amino acids. Germline CDR1 is SEHNR and CDR2 is FQNEAQ (reference sequence). CDR3 DNA sequence: TGTGCCAGCAGCTTAGGCTCGCTGGAGGGGGAGCTGTTTTTT. It encodes CASSLGSLEGELFF.

This clone turned up a few times. The V and J genes are TRBV7-2 and TRBJ1-4; 7 bases are shared with TRBD1. The CDR3 length is 15 residues. V lost 5 bases to trimming and J lost 7 bases; unmatched junction nucleotides: 10. Per the germline V gene, CDR1 is SGHTA and CDR2 is FQGNSA. The CDR3 sequence is CASSRRQGSGEKLFF. CDR3 in DNA: TGTGCCAGCAGCCGACGACAGGGATCGGGTGAAAAACTGTTTTTT.

The chain carries TRBV5-1 and TRBJ2-2; 8 nucleotides match TRBD1. CDR1 is SGHRS and CDR2 is YFSETQ in the germline V gene. This CDR3 spans 15 amino acids. V shed 4 bases, J shed 5 bases, and the junction held 7 bases outside the gene matches. In nucleotides, the CDR3 is TGCGCCAGCAGCAGGTCAGGGGGCCGGACCGGGGAGCTGTTTTTT. It translates to CASSRSGGRTGELFF.